This T cell receptor (beta chain) was captured by sequencing in a study of cytotoxic CD8 clonotypes in ibrutinib-treated CLL. Here immunoSEQ multiplex PCR was the method, and the copy in TCRdb shows in-frame clones only, minus some. Of over 120,000 clones listed, 70% to 80% are singletons. The CDR3 consists of 16 residues. Germline lookup yields CDR1 GTSNPN and CDR2 SVGIG (reference sequence). V was cut by 0 bases and J by 1 base, with 10 bases left in between. The genes are TRBV30 and TRBJ2-6; D is undetermined. This sequence was found in a human donor with chronic lymphocytic leukemia. Sample: PBMCs, taken after 24 months of ibrutinib treatment. CDR3 coding DNA: TGTGCCTGGAGTGTACTCCGGCTTTCTGGGGCCAACGTCCTGACTTTC. As protein: CAWSVLRLSGANVLTF.